This T cell receptor beta chain was captured by sequencing in a study of T cell changes during pregnancy in multiple sclerosis (dated by TCRdb to 2018 to 2020). Background on the whole study: The study examined how the T cell repertoire changed over the course of pregnancy in women with multiple sclerosis.

Receptor amplification or capture employed the immunoSEQ multiplex PCR assay. What TCRdb holds here is the immuneACCESS table cut down to in-frame rearrangements. Part of the clones is not present; checked against another copy, under half of the missing clones reflect an unresolved V gene, and the others are unexplained. Recorded for this sample are 15,000 to 20,000 clones; 70% to 90% of them occurred a single time. The ten largest account for roughly 12% of the sample. In the case of this clone: What antigen it recognizes has not been identified. No much larger clone is present one base from it, and per-base qualities are unavailable.

The sequence derives from a female donor in good health, enrolled as a control in a pregnancy study. Sequenced material: CD8+ T cells from peripheral blood mononuclear cells, taken after pregnancy.

The nucleotide sequence is given as TGTGCCAGCATGGCGGCGTTCTATGGCTACACCTTC. Translated, it gives CASMAAFYGYTF. The sequence links TRBV2 to TRBJ1-2; the D gene lacks a confident call. Counted from cysteine to phenylalanine, this CDR3 has 12 amino acids. Only the CDR3 DNA stays, 36 bases, in frame from base 1. According to the germline V gene, CDR1 reads SNHLY and CDR2 reads FYNNEI. At the junction V is shortened by 7 bases and J by 4 bases, with 10 bases in between.